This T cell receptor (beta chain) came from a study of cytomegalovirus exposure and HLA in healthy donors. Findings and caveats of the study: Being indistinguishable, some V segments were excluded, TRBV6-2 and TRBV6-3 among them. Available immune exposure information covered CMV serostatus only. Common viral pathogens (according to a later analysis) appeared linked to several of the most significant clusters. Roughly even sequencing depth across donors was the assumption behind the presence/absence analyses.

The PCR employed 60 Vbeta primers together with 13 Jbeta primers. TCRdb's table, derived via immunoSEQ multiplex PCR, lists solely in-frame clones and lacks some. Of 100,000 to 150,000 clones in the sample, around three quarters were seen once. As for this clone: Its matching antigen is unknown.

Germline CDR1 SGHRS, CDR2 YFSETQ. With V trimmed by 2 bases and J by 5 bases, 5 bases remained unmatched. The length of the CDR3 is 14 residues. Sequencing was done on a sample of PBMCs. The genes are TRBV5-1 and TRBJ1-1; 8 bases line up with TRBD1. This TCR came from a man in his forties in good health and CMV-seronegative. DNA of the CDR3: TGCGCCAGCAGCTTCCAGGGGGCCCAAACTGAAGCTTTCTTT. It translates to CASSFQGAQTEAFF.